These 22 T cell receptor beta chains came from one sample sequenced in a study of blood T cell repertoires in COVID-19 (dated by TCRdb to the early 2020s). Library creation used the immunoSEQ multiplex PCR assay. Entries here come from immuneACCESS through TCRdb and include only in-frame sequences with V and J called. Some clones fail to appear in such tables; in the studies checked, an unresolved V gene covers under half of the shortfall, and the cause of the remainder is unknown. This sample lists 60,000 to 85,000 clones; less than 85% were detected once. 2% to 3% of the sample rests with the top ten. The specimen was peripheral blood. These receptor sequences come from a human donor with acute or convalescent COVID-19. The donor label of this sample is uncertain.

The chain has TRBV13 and TRBJ1-3, with D possibly matching TRBD1 (5 bases). Germline assignment: CDR1 PRHDT and CDR2 FYEKMQ (reference sequence). Trimming took 2 bases from V and 7 from J, leaving 9 bases between them. The CDR3 is made up of 13 amino acids. The CDR3: CASSLFGGNTIYF. The CDR3, as DNA: TGTGCCAGCAGCTTATTTGGGGGGAACACCATATATTTT.

J is TRBJ2-3 and V is TRBV5-6; 7 bases fit TRBD2. Trimming at V came to 1 base and at J to 4 bases, leaving 9 bases not matched to a gene. This CDR3 has 16 amino acids. CDR1 is SGHDT and CDR2 is YYEEEE in the germline V gene. The CDR3 DNA reads TGTGCCAGCAGCTTGCCGGGAGGTGCGGTCGCAGATACGCAGTATTTT. Translated, it gives CASSLPGGAVADTQYF. Looking up the rest from reference TRBV5-6 and TRBJ2-3 gives the full variable domain: DAGVTQSPTHLIKTRGQQVTLRCSPKSGHDTVSWYQQALGQGPQFIFQYYEEEERQRGNFPDRFSGHQFPNYSSELNVNALLLGDSALYLCASSLPGGAVADTQYFGPGTRLTVL.

This clone was seen a few times. V and J are TRBV27 and TRBJ1-4; 7 bases align to TRBD1. The germline CDR1 and CDR2 sequences are MNHEY and SMNVEV (reference sequence). With V trimmed by 2 bases and J by 7 bases, 7 bases remained unmatched. This CDR3 is 15 amino acids long. The CDR3, as DNA: TGTGCCAGCAGTTTACGGCGGCAGGGGGGTGAAAAACTGTTTTTT. It specifies CASSLRRQGGEKLFF.

The CDR3 sequence is CATSRDARGRETQYF. For the CDR3, the DNA is TGTGCCACCAGCAGAGATGCGCGGGGCAGGGAGACCCAGTACTTC. V usage is TRBV15 and J usage is TRBJ2-5; D might be TRBD2 (6 bases). Germline assignment: CDR1 LNHNV and CDR2 YYDKDF (reference sequence). This CDR3 contains 15 residues. Trimming removed 0 bases from V and 5 bases from J, with 13 bases in between.

This chain connects TRBV6-7 to TRBJ2-1; 14 bases are a match to TRBD2. TRBV6-7 is treated as an ORF (open reading frame) with a function not yet certain. The V segment lost 9 bases and the J segment 8 bases; nucleotides outside the gene matches: 3. This CDR3 has 13 amino acids. CDR3: CARTSGGADEQFF. CDR3 DNA sequence: TGTGCCAGGACTAGCGGGGGGGCCGATGAGCAGTTCTTC.

This clone was counted once. J is TRBJ2-3 and V is TRBV5-1; 8 nucleotides agree with TRBD2. CDR1 and CDR2 (germline): SGHRS, YFSETQ. The length of the CDR3 is 16 residues. V gave up 4 bases and J gave up 7 bases; unmatched junction bases: 14. In DNA form, the CDR3 reads TGCGCCAGCAGCCCGGAACTAGCGGTCGCAGGGAATACGCAGTATTTT. It yields the protein CASSPELAVAGNTQYF.

This clone was seen more than once but under ten times. The chain employs TRBV9 and TRBJ2-5, with 7 bases identical to TRBD1. This CDR3 is 15 amino acids long. The ends lost 5 bases at V and 5 bases at J; junction bases unmatched: 12. The germline V gene has CDR1 SGDLS and CDR2 YYNGEE. The CDR3 loop reads CASSETPTGAETQYF. In DNA form, the CDR3 reads TGTGCCAGCAGTGAAACCCCCACAGGGGCTGAGACCCAGTACTTC.

This clone occurred a few times. V is TRBV11-2 and J is TRBJ2-5; no clear D. Germline lookup yields CDR1 SGHAT and CDR2 FQNNGV. There are 13 residues in the CDR3. Trimming shortened V by 1 base and J by 1 base, and 4 bases separated the two germline ends. The CDR3 nucleotides are TGTGCCAGCAGCTTAGGAGGCCAAGAGACCCAGTACTTC. It codes for CASSLGGQETQYF.

This chain connects TRBV11-3 to TRBJ2-1; TRBD2 matches 13 bases. V was pared by 1 base and J by 4 bases, with 7 bases of the junction left unmatched. The germline CDR1 and CDR2 sequences are SGHNT and YENEEA. The CDR3 extends over 18 amino acids. CDR3 sequence: CASSLGIGLAGVYNEQFF. For the CDR3, the DNA is TGTGCCAGCAGCTTAGGAATCGGACTAGCGGGGGTATACAATGAGCAGTTCTTC.

This clone was detected a few times. V and J are TRBV3-1 (or the pseudogene TRBV3-2) and TRBJ2-2; no firm D call. The V gene's germline CDR1 is LGHDT and CDR2 YNNKEL (reference sequence). The CDR3 consists of 15 residues. V was shortened by 1 base and J by 1 base, with 7 bases between the two germline ends. CDR3 amino acids: CASSQGQLNTGELFF. The CDR3 DNA is TGTGCCAGCAGCCAAGGGCAGTTGAACACCGGGGAGCTGTTTTTT.

V usage is TRBV24-1 and J usage is TRBJ2-2; 11 positions match TRBD1. Germline V gene data show CDR1 as KGHDR and CDR2 as SFDVKD. The V segment lost 6 bases and the J segment 6 bases; nucleotides outside the gene matches: 5. The CDR3 is 15 residues long. The CDR3 DNA reads as TGTGCCACCAGTACCGGACAGGGGGCTTCCGGGGAGCTGTTTTTT. It translates to CATSTGQGASGELFF.

This chain uses TRBV18 with TRBJ1-4; 10 nucleotides line up with TRBD1. The trim removed 3 bases at V and 3 bases at J, leaving 4 bases unmatched. Germline loops: CDR1 KGHSH, CDR2 LQKENI. The CDR3 has 16 amino acids. The CDR3 is CASSPFGQGANEKLFF. For the CDR3, the DNA is TGTGCCAGCTCACCCTTTGGACAGGGGGCTAATGAAAAACTGTTTTTT.

CDR3 coding DNA: TGTGCCAGCAGCCCCCAACAGGGGAGAAATGAGCAGTTCTTC. Amino acid sequence: CASSPQQGRNEQFF. V usage is TRBV6-5 and J usage is TRBJ2-1; 7 bases are a match to TRBD1. Trimming took 6 bases from V and 7 from J; bases not matched to a gene: 9. Germline CDR1 is MNHEY and CDR2 is SVGAGI. CDR3 length: 14 amino acids.

V usage is TRBV19 and J usage is TRBJ1-2; 10 nucleotides align to TRBD1. This CDR3 has 15 residues. CDR1 and CDR2 (germline): LNHDA, SQIVND (reference sequence). Germline trimming cut 7 bases from V and 3 bases from J; bases unmatched to any gene: 8. CDR3: CASTDATGGDYGYTF. The CDR3 coding sequence is TGTGCCAGTACTGATGCGACAGGGGGCGACTATGGCTACACCTTC.

The chain employs TRBV5-6 and TRBJ2-3, with 9 bases fitting TRBD2. V gave up 4 bases and J gave up 4 bases; unmatched junction bases: 7. The CDR3 loop spans 15 amino acids. Germline CDR1 and CDR2: SGHDT and YYEEEE. Here the CDR3 reads CASSRGTSRADTQYF. Here the CDR3 DNA reads TGTGCCAGCAGCAGAGGGACTAGCCGGGCAGATACGCAGTATTTT.

As regards this clone: At one of its ends the junction is not consistent with the germline gene, which may arise from a read error. The chain carries TRBV7-2 and TRBJ2-5, with 9 bases identical to TRBD1. The CDR3 consists of 15 residues. The germline V gene encodes CDR1 SGHTA and CDR2 FQGNSA. The chain's CDR3 is CASTLGGTGTVTQYF. CDR3 bases: TGTGCCAGCACCTTAGGTGGGACAGGGACGGTGACCCAGTACTTC.

This clone was seen a few times. The V and J genes are TRBV7-2 and TRBJ2-3, with 8 bases fitting TRBD1. The germline V gene encodes CDR1 SGHTA and CDR2 FQGNSA. V lost 1 base, J lost 6 bases, and 3 bases stayed unmatched. The CDR3 extends over 14 amino acids. CDR3 nucleotides: TGTGCCAGCAGCTTAGGGACAGGGTACGATACGCAGTATTTT. It codes for CASSLGTGYDTQYF.

The V and J genes are TRBV28 and TRBJ1-2; D is uncertain. Trimming removed 3 bases at V and 8 bases at J, with 16 bases between. Germline V gives CDR1 MDHEN, CDR2 SYDVKM. CDR3 length: 14 amino acids. The CDR3 nucleotides read TGTGCCAGCAGTTTGGTTGTTCTAAACCCGGGCTACACCTTC. Its translation: CASSLVVLNPGYTF.

This chain uses TRBV5-5 with TRBJ2-4, with D possibly being TRBD1 (7 bases). The ends were cut back, 4 bases at V and 3 bases at J, with 26 bases in the middle. Germline lookup yields CDR1 SGHKS and CDR2 YYEKEE (reference sequence). The CDR3 length is 19 residues. The DNA of the CDR3 is TGTGCCAGCAGCCCGTCCCCCTACAGGGGCGGGGTGGACAAAAACATTCAGTACTTC. Its translation is CASSPSPYRGGVDKNIQYF.

The genes are TRBV5-1 and TRBJ1-1; 8 positions match TRBD1. J gave up 2 bases and V 1 base, and 4 bases lay outside the gene matches. From germline, CDR1 is SGHRS and CDR2 YFSETQ. This CDR3 comprises 15 residues. Written as DNA, the CDR3 is TGCGCCAGCAGCTTGCGCGGGACAGGTAACACTGAAGCTTTCTTT. It translates to CASSLRGTGNTEAFF.

The chain is built from TRBV12-3 or TRBV12-4 and TRBJ1-5, with D perhaps matching TRBD1 (6 bases). V gave up 5 bases and J gave up 5 bases, with 10 bases separating them. This CDR3 spans 13 amino acids. DNA of the CDR3: TGTGCCAGCAGTGGGACAATCCATCAGCCCCAGCATTTT. Protein product: CASSGTIHQPQHF.

The genes are TRBV5-7 and TRBJ2-5; 8 bases fit TRBD2. TRBV5-7 is labeled an ORF, and its function is uncertain. V shed 1 base and J 1 base; nucleotides not matched to a gene: 12. CDR3 size: 18 residues. CDR3 sequence (DNA): TGTGCCAGCAGCTTGTCCAACCGAAGACTAGCGCCCCAAGAGACCCAGTACTTC. It yields the protein CASSLSNRRLAPQETQYF.